This T cell receptor beta chain was obtained from a study of CXCR3-negative and CXCR3-positive naive CD8 T cells. At the level of the study: Each library gave roughly 1.6 +/- 0.3 million of about 140 million TRB reads.

Among CD8+ T cells, naive ones were CD45RO-CCR7+CD27+CD95-. Germline lookup yields CDR1 MNHNY and CDR2 SVGAGI (reference sequence). The CDR3 loop spans 14 amino acids. Libraries of TRB cDNA were made by 5' RACE and carried UMIs. TCRdb reprocessed the 5' RACE reads and stores each CDR3 protein as one record, lacking DNA. The listing contains tens of thousands of distinct CDR3 sequences. The TCR comes from a human donor in good health. Some clones in this sample may be carry-over from other donors' samples. This chain uses TRBV6-6 with TRBJ2-5; without DNA, the TCRdb call of TRBD2 cannot be checked. The specimen was naive CXCR3- CD8+ T cells from blood. Specified subset: CD45RO-CCR7+CD27+CD95- naive CD8+ T cells lacking CXCR3 (TNR3-). The CDR3 is CASSYMDSLETQYF.